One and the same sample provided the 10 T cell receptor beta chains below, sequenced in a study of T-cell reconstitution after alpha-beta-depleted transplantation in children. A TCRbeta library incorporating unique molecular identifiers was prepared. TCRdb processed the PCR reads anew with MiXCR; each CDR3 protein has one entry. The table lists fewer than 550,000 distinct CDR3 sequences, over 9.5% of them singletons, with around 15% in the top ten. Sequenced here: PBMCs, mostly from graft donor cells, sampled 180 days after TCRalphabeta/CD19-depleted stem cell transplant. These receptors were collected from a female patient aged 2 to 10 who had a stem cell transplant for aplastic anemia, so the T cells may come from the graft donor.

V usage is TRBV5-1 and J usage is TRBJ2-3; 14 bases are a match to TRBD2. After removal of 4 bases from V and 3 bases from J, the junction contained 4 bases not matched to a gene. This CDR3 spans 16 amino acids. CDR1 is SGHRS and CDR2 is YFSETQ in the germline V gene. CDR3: CASSATSGRETDTQYF. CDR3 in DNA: TGCGCCAGCAGCGCGACTAGCGGGAGGGAGACAGATACGCAGTATTTT.

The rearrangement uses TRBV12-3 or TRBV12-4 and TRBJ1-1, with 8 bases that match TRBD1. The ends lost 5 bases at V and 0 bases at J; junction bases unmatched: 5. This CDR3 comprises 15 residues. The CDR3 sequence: CASSTGGGMNTEAFF. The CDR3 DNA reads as TGTGCCAGCAGTACAGGGGGAGGCATGAACACTGAAGCTTTCTTT.

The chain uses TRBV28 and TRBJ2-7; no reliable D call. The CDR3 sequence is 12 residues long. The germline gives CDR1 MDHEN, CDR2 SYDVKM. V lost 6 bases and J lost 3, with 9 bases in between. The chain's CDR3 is CASSGYNYEQYF. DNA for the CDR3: TGTGCCAGCAGCGGCTACAACTACGAGCAGTACTTC.

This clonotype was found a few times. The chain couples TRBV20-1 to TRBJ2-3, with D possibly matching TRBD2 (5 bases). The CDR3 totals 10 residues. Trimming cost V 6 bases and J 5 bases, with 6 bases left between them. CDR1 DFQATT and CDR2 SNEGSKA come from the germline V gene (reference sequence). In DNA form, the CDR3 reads TGCAGTGCCGGAGGAGATACGCAGTATTTT. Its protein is CSAGGDTQYF.

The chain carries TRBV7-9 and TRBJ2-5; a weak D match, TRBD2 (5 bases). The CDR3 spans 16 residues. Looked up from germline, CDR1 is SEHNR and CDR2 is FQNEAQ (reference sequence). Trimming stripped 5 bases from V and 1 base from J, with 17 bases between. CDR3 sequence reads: CASSAGRGVRQETQYF. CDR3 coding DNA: TGTGCCAGCAGCGCCGGCCGGGGTGTCCGCCAAGAGACCCAGTACTTC. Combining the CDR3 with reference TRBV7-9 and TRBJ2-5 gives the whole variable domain DTGVSQNPRHKITKRGQNVTFRCDPISEHNRLYWYRQTLGQGPEFLTYFQNEAQLEKSRLLSDRFSAERPKGSFSTLEIQRTEQGDSAMYLCASSAGRGVRQETQYFGPGTRLLVL.

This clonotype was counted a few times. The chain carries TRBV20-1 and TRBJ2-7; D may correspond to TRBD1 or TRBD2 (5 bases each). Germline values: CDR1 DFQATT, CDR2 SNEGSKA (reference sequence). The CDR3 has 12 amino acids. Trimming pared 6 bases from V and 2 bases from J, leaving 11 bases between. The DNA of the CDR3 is TGCAGTGCCAACGGGGACCCCTACGAGCAGTACTTC. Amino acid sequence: CSANGDPYEQYF.

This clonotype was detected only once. DNA of the CDR3: TGTGCCTGGAGTCACAGGGGGCGCGAGTTGGGTTCACCCCTCCACTTT. This gives the protein CAWSHRGRELGSPLHF. The chain links TRBV30 to TRBJ1-6, with 9 bases lining up with TRBD1. The CDR3 length is 16 residues. Trimming cost V 2 bases and J 9 bases; bases outside gene matches: 11. The germline CDR1 and CDR2 sequences are GTSNPN and SVGIG (reference sequence). The full variable domain, rest sourced from reference TRBV30 and TRBJ1-6, is SQTIHQWPATLVQPVGSPLSLECTVEGTSNPNLYWYRQAAGRGLQLLFYSVGIGQISSEVPQNLSASRPQDRQFILSSKKLLLSDSGFYLCAWSHRGRELGSPLHFGNGTRLTVT.

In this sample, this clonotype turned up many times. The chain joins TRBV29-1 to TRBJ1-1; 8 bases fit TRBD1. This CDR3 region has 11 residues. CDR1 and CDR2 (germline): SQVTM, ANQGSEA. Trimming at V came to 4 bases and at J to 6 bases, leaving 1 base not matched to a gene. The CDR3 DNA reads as TGCAGCGTTGTACAGGGGGCTGAAGCTTTCTTT. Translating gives CSVVQGAEAFF.

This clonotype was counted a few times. The CDR3 nucleotides are TGTGCCAGCAGTTACTCCCACCTCGGAGAGACCCAGTACTTC. It codes for CASSYSHLGETQYF. This sequence joins TRBV6-5 and TRBJ2-5; D not certain. CDR1 is MNHEY, CDR2 SVGAGI, per germline. V lost 0 bases and J 4 bases, leaving 9 bases between the germline ends. The CDR3 length is 14 residues.

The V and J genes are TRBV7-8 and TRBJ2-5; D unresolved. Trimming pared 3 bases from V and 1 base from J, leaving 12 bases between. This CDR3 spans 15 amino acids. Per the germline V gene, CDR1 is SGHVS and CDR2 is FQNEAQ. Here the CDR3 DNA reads TGTGCCAGCAGCTTGGGTTGGGGTTCCCAAGAGACCCAGTACTTC. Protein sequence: CASSLGWGSQETQYF.